This TCR beta chain was sequenced during a study of persistence of HIV-infected CD4 T cells (dated by TCRdb to the early 2020s). At the level of the whole study: Suppressive ART had been received by participants for a median of around eight years. The study isolated CMV- and HIV-1 Gag-responding CD4+ T cells from ART-treated individuals to examine antigen-driven clonal expansion of HIV-1-infected cells. Anti-CD3/anti-CD28 stimulation activated a higher proportion of cells, with a lower memory fraction, than antigen stimulation. In the cross-participant TCR cluster analysis, fewer than 10 participants were included for CMV and 7 participants were included for Gag. The clonality of all cells in each sorted population was assessed by TCRbeta sequencing, whereas the clonality of infected cells was assessed by proviral sequencing. Peripheral blood samples of up to about 180 mL were obtained at multiple time points, with the exception of two participants, for whom leukapheresis was performed at a single time point. Paper-wide results and their limitations: Antigen-responding cells were enriched for expanded CDR3beta sequences that were degenerate, which suggests that CD4+ responses to CMV and Gag underwent convergent selection. TCR oligoclonality correlated with proviral oligoclonality within the same sorted populations. TCRbeta richness in CMV- and Gag-responding cells was significantly lower than in anti-CD3/anti-CD28-responding cells; CMV-responding cells had higher oligoclonality than CD3/CD28-stimulated and Gag-responding cells. Bulk TCR analyses could not be limited to the rare CMV-responding cells that actually contained HIV-1 proviruses. The study involved few individuals and tested only a limited range of antigens.

The CDR3 runs 18 residues from the cysteine to the phenylalanine. Only the CDR3 DNA is retained, 54 bases long and in frame from the first base. Relative to germline, V is missing 0 bases and J is missing 2 bases, with 9 bases of the junction outside any gene match. As encoded in the germline V gene, CDR1 is MGHRA while CDR2 is YSYEKL. TCRbeta repertoires were sequenced from genomic DNA with the immunoSEQ hsTCRB assay version 4 in survey mode. Genomic DNA was diluted to around 9.4 ng/uL, using up to 1 ug per sample for TCRbeta sequencing. From the authors' description of their analysis: ImmunoSeq Analyzer 3.0 was used for analysis of TCRbeta data, and diversity was computed on productive nucleotide rearrangements. Lower-bound TCR diversity was estimated with the improved Chao index, and clonality with the Gini coefficient using the Immunarch R package. Different nucleotide rearrangements encoding the same CDR3beta amino acid sequence were treated as distinct clonotypes. Differential abundance analysis identified TCRbeta sequences significantly enriched in antigen-responding cells relative to anti-CD3/anti-CD28-activated cells. Using predicted peptide-MHC specificity as the basis, GLIPH2 grouped TCRs into clusters, both for each participant individually and for the merged data sets that combined participants. TCRdb retrieved this table from immuneACCESS and kept in-frame rearrangements only. Not all clones are present; in checked studies, unresolved V genes account for under half, and no reason is known for the remainder. The DNA was the basis for D and trimming; V, J and clone size are from that table. The sample records about 51,000 clones, about 90% of which are singletons. Together, the top ten hold 3.3% of the sample.

In regard to this clone: Its binding antigen is unknown. No quality values exist for individual bases; no much larger clone is one base distant.

The treatment or condition label, read with the paper, signifies: suppressive antiretroviral therapy. As a nonspecific positive control representing the CD4+ T cell repertoire, the cells were stimulated with anti-CD3/anti-CD28 magnetic beads. CD4+ T cells that responded were sorted based on upregulation of both CD40 ligand and CD69. Participants were HIV-1-infected adults who started suppressive ART during chronic infection. Plasma HIV-1 RNA had been undetectable (below 50 copies/mL) in participants for at least 4 years. To be included, a participant needed positive CMV serology and a CD4+ T cell count above 400 cells/uL. Before stimulation, PBMCs were isolated using density centrifugation and then depleted of CD8+ T cells. For less than 20 hours, the CD8-depleted PBMCs were stimulated with anti-CD28/CD49d costimulation, a CD40-blocking antibody, and enfuvirtide to prevent new infections. Cell sorting was done on a Beckman Coulter MoFlo Legacy or XDP sorter, and dead cells were excluded with propidium iodide. Genomic DNA was extracted with the QIAamp DNA Mini Kit for samples above one million cells, otherwise with the Quick-DNA Microprep Kit.

The sequencing used CD4+ T cells sorted from PBMCs after approximately 19-hour stimulation, collected from a patient who received antiretroviral therapy. The sample's cell subset or site label, decoded: CD40L+CD69+ CD4 T cells responding to anti-CD3/anti-CD28 beads, representing the overall repertoire. The V gene is TRBV4-1 and the J gene is TRBJ2-3; TRBD2 fits 9 bases in the junction. The sequence was obtained from an adult woman with HIV who was CMV-seropositive. This receptor has the CDR3 CASSQDPPSGVLTDTQYF. Here is the DNA: TGCGCCAGCAGCCAAGATCCCCCTAGCGGGGTCCTCACAGATACGCAGTATTTT.